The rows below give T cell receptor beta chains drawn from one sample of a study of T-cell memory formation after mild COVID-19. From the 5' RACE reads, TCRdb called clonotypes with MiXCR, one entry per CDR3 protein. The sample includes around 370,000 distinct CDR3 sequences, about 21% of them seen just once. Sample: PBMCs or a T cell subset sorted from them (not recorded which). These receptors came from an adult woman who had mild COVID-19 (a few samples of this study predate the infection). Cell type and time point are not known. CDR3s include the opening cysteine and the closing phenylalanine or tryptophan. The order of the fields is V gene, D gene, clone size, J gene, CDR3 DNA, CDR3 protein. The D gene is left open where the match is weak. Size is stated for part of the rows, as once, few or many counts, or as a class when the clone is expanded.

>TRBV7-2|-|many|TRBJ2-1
TGTGCCAGCAGCTTGGCCGGGAGTGGATTCTATGAGCAGTTCTTC
CASSLAGSGFYEQFF
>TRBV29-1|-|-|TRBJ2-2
TGCAGCGGAGGGACCGGGGAGCTGTTTTTT
CSGGTGELFF
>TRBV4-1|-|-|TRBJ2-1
TGCGCCAGCAGACCCTTACCCGGCCAGGGTGAGGTGGGGTACAATGAGCAGTTCTTC
CASRPLPGQGEVGYNEQFF
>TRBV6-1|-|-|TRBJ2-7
TGTGCCAGCAGTGAAGCATGGCAGGGCGAGCAGTACTTC
CASSEAWQGEQYF
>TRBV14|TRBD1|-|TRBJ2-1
TGTGCCAGCAGCCAAGATGACAGGGATGAGCAGTTCTTC
CASSQDDRDEQFF
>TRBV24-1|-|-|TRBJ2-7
TGTGCCACCAGTGATTTATCGGTCGACGGCTCCTACGAGCAGTACTTC
CATSDLSVDGSYEQYF
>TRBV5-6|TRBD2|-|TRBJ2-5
TGTGCCAGCAGCTTGAGTCCAGCGGGAGTAGTAGAGACCCAGTACTTC
CASSLSPAGVVETQYF
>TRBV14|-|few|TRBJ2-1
TGTGCCAGCAGCCACTCGGGGGTCGAGCAGTTCTTC
CASSHSGVEQFF
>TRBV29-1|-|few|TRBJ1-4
TGCAGCGTTGGGATAGCTAATGAAAAACTGTTTTTT
CSVGIANEKLFF
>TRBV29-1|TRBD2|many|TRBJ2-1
TGCAGTGCTAGCGGGAGGAATGAGCAGTTCTTC
CSASGRNEQFF
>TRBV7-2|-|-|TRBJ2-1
TGTGCCAGCCGTAATTCCGCTTTTTCGGCTGAGCAGTTCTTC
CASRNSAFSAEQFF
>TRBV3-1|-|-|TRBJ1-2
TGTGCCAGCAGCCAAGGGTTCGGCGATGGCTACACCTTC
CASSQGFGDGYTF
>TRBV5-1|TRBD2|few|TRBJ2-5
TGCGCCAGCAGCTTCGGACTAGCGGGAGGACCACAAGAGACCCAGTACTTC
CASSFGLAGGPQETQYF
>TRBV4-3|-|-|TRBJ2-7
TGCGCCAGCAGCCAGAGGACAGAAAAATCCTACGAGCAGTACTTC
CASSQRTEKSYEQYF
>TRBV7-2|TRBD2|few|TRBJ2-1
TGTGCCAGCAGCTTTGACAGACTGCGGGGACTAGCGGGAAACAATGAGCAGTTCTTC
CASSFDRLRGLAGNNEQFF
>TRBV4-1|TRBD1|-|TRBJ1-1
TGCGCCAGCAGCCAAGCCGGGACAGGTGAAGCTTTCTTT
CASSQAGTGEAFF
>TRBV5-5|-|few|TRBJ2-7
TGTGCCAGCAGCCCCTGGTTTACTTCCTACGAGCAGTACTTC
CASSPWFTSYEQYF
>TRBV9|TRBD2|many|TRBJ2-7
TGTGCCAGCAGCGTCAGAATAGCGGGAGGCGAGCAGTACTTC
CASSVRIAGGEQYF
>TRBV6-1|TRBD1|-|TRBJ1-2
TGTGCCAGCACCCTGAACGCACAGGGGAGAGGCTACACCTTC
CASTLNAQGRGYTF
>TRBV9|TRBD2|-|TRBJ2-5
TGTGCCAGCAGCGTAGGACTAGCGGGAGGAAAATCCCGCGGAGAGACCCAGTACTTC
CASSVGLAGGKSRGETQYF
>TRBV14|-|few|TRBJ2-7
TGTGCCAGCAGCGTTGGCCACGTGCTCGAGAAGCAGTACTTC
CASSVGHVLEKQYF
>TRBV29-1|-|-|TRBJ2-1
TGCAGCGTTGAGGAGACTAGACTACAGTTACCCAATGAGCAGTTCTTC
CSVEETRLQLPNEQFF
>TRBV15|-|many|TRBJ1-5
TGTGCCACCAGCAGAGCCTCGGCGGGAAGAGTAAGCAATCAGCCCCAGCATTTT
CATSRASAGRVSNQPQHF
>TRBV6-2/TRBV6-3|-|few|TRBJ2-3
TGTGCCAGCAGTCACAGTCCCACAGATACGCAGTATTTT
CASSHSPTDTQYF
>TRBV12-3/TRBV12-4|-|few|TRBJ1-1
TGTGCCAGCAGGGCCGACACCTTGAACACTGAAGCTTTCTTT
CASRADTLNTEAFF
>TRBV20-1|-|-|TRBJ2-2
TGCAGTGCTAGAGGAGCACAGTACACCGGGGAGCTGTTTTTT
CSARGAQYTGELFF
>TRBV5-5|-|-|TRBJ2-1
TGTGCCAGCAGCTTCGACGGGGCAGTCTACACTGAGCAGTTCTTC
CASSFDGAVYTEQFF
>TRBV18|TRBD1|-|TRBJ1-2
TGTGCCAGCTCTTCGACAGGGACCCAGGACGATGGCTACACCTTC
CASSSTGTQDDGYTF
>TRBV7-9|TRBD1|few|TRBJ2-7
TGTGCCAGCAGCGCAATGCCGGGACAGACCTCCTACGAGCAGTACTTC
CASSAMPGQTSYEQYF
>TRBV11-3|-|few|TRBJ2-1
TGTGCCAGCAGCTTAGCAGGGGCAGGAGGCTACAATGAGCAGTTCTTC
CASSLAGAGGYNEQFF
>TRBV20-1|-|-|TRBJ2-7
TGCAGTGCTAGAGACCCCAGGGGTTATCGCTACGAGCAGTACTTC
CSARDPRGYRYEQYF
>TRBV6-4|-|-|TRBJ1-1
TGTGCCAGCAGTGACGATGGCACTGAAGCTTTCTTT
CASSDDGTEAFF
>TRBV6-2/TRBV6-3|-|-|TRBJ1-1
TGTGCCAGCAGGGACGGTGCGAGTGGTAGCACTGAAGCTTTCTTT
CASRDGASGSTEAFF
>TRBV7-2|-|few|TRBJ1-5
TGTGCCAGCAGCTTAGAACGGAACGCCAATCAGCCCCAGCATTTT
CASSLERNANQPQHF
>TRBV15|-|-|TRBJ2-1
TGTGCCACCAGCAGCGCAGGGAGGCCCTACAATGAGCAGTTCTTC
CATSSAGRPYNEQFF
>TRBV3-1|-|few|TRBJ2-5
TGTGCCAGCAGCCCCACCGAGAAGTACCAAGAGACCCAGTACTTC
CASSPTEKYQETQYF
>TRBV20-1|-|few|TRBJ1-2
TGCAGTGCTAGGGACAGTCTTAACTATGGCTACACCTTC
CSARDSLNYGYTF
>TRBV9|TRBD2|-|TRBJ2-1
TGTGCCAGCAGCAAAAGCGGGACTAGCGGGAGGGCCAGGTCCTACAATGAGCAGTTCTTC
CASSKSGTSGRARSYNEQFF
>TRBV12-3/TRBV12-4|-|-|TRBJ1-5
TGTGCCAGCAGTTTTGGGTTATCGGCAGATAGCAATCAGCCCCAGCATTTT
CASSFGLSADSNQPQHF
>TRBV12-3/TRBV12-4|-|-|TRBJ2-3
TGTGCCAGCAGTTTATTGTCCAAAGAAGATACGCAGTATTTT
CASSLLSKEDTQYF
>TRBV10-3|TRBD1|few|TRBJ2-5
TGTGCCATCAGTAGGACAGGGGGCATAGAGACCCAGTACTTC
CAISRTGGIETQYF
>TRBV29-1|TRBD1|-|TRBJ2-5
TGCAGCGTTGGACAGGGTGGCGAGACCCAGTACTTC
CSVGQGGETQYF
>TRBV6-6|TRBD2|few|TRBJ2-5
TGTGCCAGCAGCCCGAAGACTAGCGGGAGACAAGAGACCCAGTACTTC
CASSPKTSGRQETQYF
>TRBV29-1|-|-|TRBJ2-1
TGCAGCGTTGCTTACCAGAGGCTGGGCAATGAGCAGTTCTTC
CSVAYQRLGNEQFF
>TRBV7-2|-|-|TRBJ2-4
TGTGCCAGCAGCTTAGCATCACAGGGAGGCAAAAACATTCAGTACTTC
CASSLASQGGKNIQYF
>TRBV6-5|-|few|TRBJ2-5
TGTGCCAGCAGTTACTCGTCAGGGTACCCCCAAGAGACCCAGTACTTC
CASSYSSGYPQETQYF
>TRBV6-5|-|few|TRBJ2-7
TGTGCCAGCAGTTACAATCTGGGGGTCGGCTACGAGCAGTACTTC
CASSYNLGVGYEQYF
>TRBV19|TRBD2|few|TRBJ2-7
TGTGCCAGTAGTGGGACGGCTAGCGGGAGCCACGAGCAGTACTTC
CASSGTASGSHEQYF
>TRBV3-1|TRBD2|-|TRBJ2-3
TGTGCCAGCAGCCAAGACCGCGCGGGGAGGGGGCAGTATTTT
CASSQDRAGRGQYF
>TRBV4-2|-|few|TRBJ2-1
TGTGCCAGCAGCCAAGATCGGGACGTCAATGAGCAGTTCTTC
CASSQDRDVNEQFF